Listed here are 14 T cell receptor beta chains from one sample, sequenced in a study of T cell responses to AZD1222 COVID-19 vaccine. TCRdb keeps only in-frame clones here, not all; method: immunoSEQ multiplex PCR. The table shows approximately 140,000 clones, with around nine tenths occurring only once. Material: peripheral blood, obtained 28 days after the second AZD1222 dose. The source of these receptors is an adult who received the AZD1222 COVID-19 vaccine.

V gene TRBV5-6 combines with J gene TRBJ2-1; D is tentatively TRBD1 or TRBD2 (5 bases each). CDR1 and CDR2 (germline): SGHDT, YYEEEE. The CDR3 consists of 15 residues. V shed 3 bases and J shed 0 bases, with 10 bases lying between them. CDR3 protein: CASSSGASSYNEQFF. CDR3 coding DNA: TGTGCCAGCAGCTCCGGGGCTAGCTCCTACAATGAGCAGTTCTTC.

This chain connects TRBV19 to TRBJ2-1; either TRBD1 or TRBD2 may supply D (5 bases each). There are 14 residues in the CDR3. From germline, CDR1 is LNHDA and CDR2 SQIVND (reference sequence). V lost 7 bases to trimming and J lost 0 bases, with 10 bases between them. The CDR3 coding sequence is TGTGCCAGTAATGCCGGGGCCTCCTACAATGAGCAGTTCTTC. Its protein is CASNAGASYNEQFF.

The chain employs TRBV30 and TRBJ1-3; D gene ambiguous. Germline CDR1 and CDR2: GTSNPN and SVGIG (reference sequence). Trimming took off 2 bases at V and 3 bases at J, with 20 bases between the two ends. The CDR3 is 17 amino acids. Here the CDR3 reads CAWSRLRQFYGGNTIYF. CDR3 sequence (DNA): TGTGCCTGGAGTCGACTCCGACAATTCTACGGTGGAAACACCATATATTTT.

The V gene is TRBV24-1, the J gene TRBJ2-3, with 11 bases identical to TRBD1. The CDR3 extends over 15 amino acids. Germline V CDR1 and CDR2: KGHDR, SFDVKD. The V segment lost 4 bases and the J segment 6 bases; nucleotides outside the gene matches: 5. This CDR3 is CATSDRGQGADTQYF. CDR3 DNA: TGTGCCACCAGTGACCGAGGACAGGGGGCGGATACGCAGTATTTT.

This clone was counted at least ten times. The rearrangement joins TRBV4-1 to TRBJ1-5; D is unclear. CDR3 length: 13 amino acids. In germline, CDR1 is MGHRA, CDR2 YSYEKL. V was trimmed by 0 bases and J by 6 bases, leaving 6 bases between them. The CDR3 DNA reads as TGCGCCAGCAGCCAAGATGAGAGTCAGCCCCAGCATTTT. Amino acids: CASSQDESQPQHF.

The J gene is TRBJ2-1, the V gene TRBV7-6, with 9 bases aligning to TRBD2. Unmatched junction bases numbered 4, after V lost 3 bases and J lost 4 bases. There are 15 residues in the CDR3. Looked up from germline, CDR1 is SGHVS and CDR2 is FNYEAQ. CDR3: CASSLAAGGYNEQFF. CDR3 DNA: TGTGCCAGCAGCTTGGCGGCGGGAGGGTACAATGAGCAGTTCTTC. The complete variable domain, with remaining parts taken from reference TRBV7-6 and TRBJ2-1, reads GAGVSQSPRYKVTKRGQDVALRCDPISGHVSLYWYRQALGQGPEFLTYFNYEAQQDKSGLPNDRFSAERPEGSISTLTIQRTEQRDSAMYRCASSLAAGGYNEQFFGPGTRLTVL.

This chain joins TRBV5-1 and TRBJ1-5; D is perhaps TRBD1 (5 bases). Germline V gives CDR1 SGHRS, CDR2 YFSETQ. V was clipped by 4 bases and J by 6 bases, with 14 bases between them. The CDR3 has 14 amino acids. CDR3 amino acids: CASSIGQGVQPQHF. DNA of the CDR3: TGCGCCAGCAGCATTGGGCAGGGAGTTCAGCCCCAGCATTTT.

The V and J genes are TRBV10-2 and TRBJ1-3, with no clear D. The CDR3 runs to 15 residues. Germline CDR1 reads WSHSY; CDR2 reads SAAADI. Trimming removed 2 bases from V and 4 bases from J, with 12 bases in between. The CDR3: CASSETGNLGNTIYF. In DNA form, the CDR3 reads TGCGCCAGCAGTGAGACCGGGAACCTAGGAAACACCATATATTTT.

The rearrangement joins TRBV28 to TRBJ2-3; no firm D call. This CDR3 region has 11 residues. CDR1 is MDHEN and CDR2 is SYDVKM in the germline V gene. Trimming shortened V by 3 bases and J by 5 bases, and 3 bases separated the two germline ends. This chain's CDR3 is CASSFRDTQYF. CDR3 nucleotides: TGTGCCAGCAGTTTTAGAGATACGCAGTATTTT.

The chain employs TRBV18 and TRBJ1-2; D unresolved. The germline CDR1 and CDR2 sequences are KGHSH and LQKENI. The V end was cut by 2 bases, the J end by 3 bases, with 7 bases between. This CDR3 is built from 13 residues. In nucleotides, the CDR3 is TGTGCCAGCTCACCAAGAAGTGACTATGGCTACACCTTC. Its protein product is CASSPRSDYGYTF.

The J gene is TRBJ1-1, the V gene TRBV5-1; D is uncertain. In germline, CDR1 is SGHRS, CDR2 YFSETQ. The CDR3 spans 13 residues. The germline V and J ends were trimmed by 1 base and 10 bases, with 14 bases remaining between them. CDR3 protein: CASSLLASDGAFF. In DNA form, the CDR3 reads TGCGCCAGCAGCTTGTTGGCGAGTGACGGAGCTTTCTTT.

CDR3 protein: CASSSLILNQPQHF. CDR3 nucleotide sequence: TGTGCCAGCAGTTCGCTAATATTAAATCAGCCCCAGCATTTT. The rearrangement joins TRBV27 to TRBJ1-5; no firm D call. V was clipped by 4 bases and J by 4 bases, with 11 bases between them. This CDR3 is 14 amino acids long. Germline values: CDR1 MNHEY, CDR2 SMNVEV (reference sequence).

This chain joins TRBV7-9 and TRBJ1-6, with a possible D match to TRBD1 (5 bases). Per the germline V gene, CDR1 is SEHNR and CDR2 is FQNEAQ (reference sequence). CDR3 length: 15 residues. V was pared by 1 base and J by 6 bases, with 10 bases between. In DNA, the CDR3 is TGTGCCAGCAGCTTAGACGGCGGGGGTAATTCACCCCTCCACTTT. Protein product: CASSLDGGGNSPLHF.

CDR3: CASSADHYGYTF. The CDR3 nucleotides are TGTGCCAGCAGCGCGGACCACTATGGCTACACCTTC. This rearrangement joins TRBV5-5 to TRBJ1-2, with unresolved D. Per germline, CDR1 SGHKS and CDR2 YYEKEE (reference sequence). The CDR3 runs to 12 residues. V lost 4 bases, J lost 3 bases, and 7 bases lay in between.